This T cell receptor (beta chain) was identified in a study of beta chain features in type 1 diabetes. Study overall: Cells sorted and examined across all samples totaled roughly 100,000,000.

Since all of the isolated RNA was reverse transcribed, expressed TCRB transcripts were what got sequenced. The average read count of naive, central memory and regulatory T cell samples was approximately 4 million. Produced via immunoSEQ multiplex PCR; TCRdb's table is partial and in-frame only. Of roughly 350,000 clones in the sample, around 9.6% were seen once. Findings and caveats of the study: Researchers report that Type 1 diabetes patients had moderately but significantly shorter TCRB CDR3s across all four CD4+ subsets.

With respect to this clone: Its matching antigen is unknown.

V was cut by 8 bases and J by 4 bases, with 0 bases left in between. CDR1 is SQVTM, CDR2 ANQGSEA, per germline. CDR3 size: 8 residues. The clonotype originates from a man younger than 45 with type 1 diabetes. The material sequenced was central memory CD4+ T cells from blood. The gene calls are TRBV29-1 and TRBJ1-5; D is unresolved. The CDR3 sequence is CSNQPQHF. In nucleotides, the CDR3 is TGCAGCAATCAGCCCCAGCATTTT.